One TCR beta chain is described in this entry. The antigen it binds to is not known. The input lacks base qualities; no much larger clone sits a single base away. The germline V gene provides CDR1 SGHTA and CDR2 FQGTGA. A distance of 30 bases separates the germline ends of V and J, which lose 8 bases and 8 bases respectively. Inclusive of the bounding cysteine and phenylalanine, the CDR3 is 17 residues long. Here the CDR3 DNA is all that survives: 51 bases in frame from base 1. The patients picked for sequencing were ones in whom flow cytometry had shown an expansion of CD8+CD57+ cells. All patients had severe acquired aplastic anemia diagnosed by International Study of Aplastic Anemia and Agranulocytosis and Camitta criteria. No patient had received any therapy when blood was sampled. In this study, sorted CD4+ and CD8+ T cells from the blood of healthy subjects and of severe aplastic anemia patients had their TCR repertoires deep-sequenced. Patients were enrolled under clinicaltrials.gov protocols 00001620, 01623167, 00001397, 00071045, 00081523 and 00961064 in the USA. Ficoll-Paque density gradient centrifugation was used to isolate peripheral blood mononuclear cells. CD4+ and CD8+ T cells were sorted by FACS or magnetic beads before DNA extraction.

The sample is drawn from a study of CD8+CD57+ T cells in acquired aplastic anemia (dated by TCRdb to between 2017 and 2018). Describing the broader study: DNA extracted from sorted CD4+ and CD8+ cells had a mean of roughly 3.4 ug, with a range of roughly 0.17 to 27.4 ug. CD8+CD57+ expansion was defined as a frequency above the mean frequency observed in healthy subjects. The paper's findings and limits, for the study overall: Approximately 31 CD8+ CDR3 sequences were found in both patients and controls but appeared to be highly expressed in patients and within the immunodominant clones of the patients. Patients and healthy controls showed no significant difference in CD8+ Simpson's diversity (P=0.060).

Genomic DNA was used as template for profiling of TCR beta VDJ combinations and CDR3 sequences. TCR repertoire sequencing was run on an Illumina HiSeq 2000. On the study's bioinformatics: TRBV/TRBJ rearrangement plots, CDR3 size and DJ length profiles, and Simpson's diversity index were used to evaluate the repertoires. Whichever DNA sequence was most abundant in the deep sequencing data was defined as the immunodominant clone. CDR3 amino acid sequences were checked for sharing across subjects and were also compared against the VDJdb database and published repertoires. TCRdb trimmed the raw reads at Q25, called clones with MiXCR and kept productive beta chains. Rows are combined by CDR3 protein, so each entry shows the most common genes and DNA. TCRdb assigned the V and J calls; the authors' analysis was not used. The sample yields hundreds of thousands of distinct CDR3 sequences; 82% were counted once. The top ten clonotypes cover roughly two fifths of the sample.

The source is a human donor with aplastic anemia. The sequence links TRBV7-3 to TRBJ1-1; 6 matching bases give a weak D call of TRBD1. Material: sorted CD4+, CD8+, or CD8+CD57+ T cells (not recorded which) from PBMCs. The CDR3 amino acid sequence is: CASSRQANALEHREAFF. The DNA sequence is given as TGTGCCAGCTCAAGACAGGCCAACGCCCTTGAACACAGAGAAGCTTTCTTT. The full variable domain, with segments outside the CDR3 supplied by the reference TRBV7-3 and TRBJ1-1 proteins, appears as GAGVSQTPSNKVTEKGKYVELRCDPISGHTALYWYRQSLGQGPEFLIYFQGTGAADDSGLPNDRFFAVRPEGSVSTLKIQRTERGDSAVYLCASSRQANALEHREAFFGQGTRLTVV.